Listed below are T cell receptor beta chains from one sample, sequenced in a study of T cell repertoires in cytomegalovirus infection. Using its own MiXCR run on the reads, TCRdb lists one record per CDR3 protein. The sample has roughly 600,000 distinct CDR3 sequences; approximately 24% are singletons. Sequencing input: CD8+ T cells from PBMCs. The receptors were gathered from a human donor in good health (CMV status not recorded). Some clones in this sample may be carry-over from other donors' samples. The CDR3 runs from the conserved cysteine through the conserved F or W. D genes are given only for firm matches. Rows may omit the clone size; those that give it use once, few, many or a size class.

>TRBJ2-5|-|-|TRBV6-5
CASSYRIQETQYF
TGTGCCAGCAGTTATCGGATTCAAGAGACCCAGTACTTC
>TRBJ2-5|many|TRBD1|TRBV24-1
CATSDLDRGGETQYF
TGTGCCACCAGTGACCTGGACAGGGGAGGGGAGACCCAGTACTTC
>TRBJ1-1|-|-|TRBV14
CASSPLGGEAFF
TGTGCCAGCAGCCCATTAGGAGGGGAAGCTTTCTTT
>TRBJ1-4|-|-|TRBV28
CASTPRQTDEKLFF
TGTGCCAGCACCCCCCGGCAGACGGATGAAAAACTGTTTTTT
>TRBJ2-3|-|-|TRBV7-2
CASSSGSGGPYTDTQYF
TGTGCCAGCAGCTCAGGTTCCGGGGGGCCTTACACAGATACGCAGTATTTT
>TRBJ2-6|few|-|TRBV2
CASLSRDSGANVLTF
TGTGCCAGCTTATCGCGGGACTCTGGGGCCAACGTCCTGACTTTC
>TRBJ2-2|-|TRBD2|TRBV29-1
CSVLTRSGGISGELFF
TGCAGCGTCCTAACCCGTAGCGGGGGTATATCCGGGGAGCTGTTTTTT
>TRBJ1-1|many|-|TRBV10-3
CAISEGNTEAFF
TGTGCCATCAGTGAAGGGAATACTGAAGCTTTCTTT
>TRBJ2-1|-|-|TRBV14
CASSQDSRTSSYNEQFF
TGTGCCAGCAGCCAAGATTCACGGACCAGCTCCTACAATGAGCAGTTCTTC
>TRBJ2-5|-|-|TRBV28
CASSIQGSETQYF
TGTGCCAGCAGCATACAGGGTTCCGAGACCCAGTACTTC
>TRBJ1-4|-|TRBD1|TRBV20-1
CSAVLPDRATNEKLFF
TGCAGTGCGGTACTCCCCGACAGGGCAACTAATGAAAAACTGTTTTTT
>TRBJ2-1|-|-|TRBV29-1
CSVEDKWSERLSYNEQFF
TGCAGCGTTGAAGATAAGTGGTCGGAGCGGCTCTCCTACAATGAGCAGTTCTTC
>TRBJ2-1|-|TRBD2|TRBV7-9
CASSPGLRGGPYNEQFF
TGTGCCAGCAGCCCGGGCCTGCGGGGGGGCCCCTACAATGAGCAGTTCTTC
>TRBJ2-5|-|TRBD2|TRBV29-1
CSASGLAGLNQETQYF
TGCAGCGCCTCGGGACTAGCGGGATTGAACCAAGAGACCCAGTACTTC
>TRBJ2-2|few|-|TRBV15
CATSRESGELFF
TGTGCCACCAGCAGAGAGAGCGGGGAGCTGTTTTTT